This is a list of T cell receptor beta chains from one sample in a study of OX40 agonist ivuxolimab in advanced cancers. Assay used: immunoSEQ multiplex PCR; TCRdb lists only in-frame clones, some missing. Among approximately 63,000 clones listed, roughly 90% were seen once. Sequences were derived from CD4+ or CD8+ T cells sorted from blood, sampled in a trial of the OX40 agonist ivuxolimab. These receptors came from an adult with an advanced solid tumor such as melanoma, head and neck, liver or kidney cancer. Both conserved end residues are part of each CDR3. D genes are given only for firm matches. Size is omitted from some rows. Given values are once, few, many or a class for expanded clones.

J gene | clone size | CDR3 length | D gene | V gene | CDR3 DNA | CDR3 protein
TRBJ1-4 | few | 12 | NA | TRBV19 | TGTGCCTGCCACGGGGCTGGGGAAAAACTGTTTTTT | CACHGAGEKLFF
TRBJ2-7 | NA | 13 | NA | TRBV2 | TGTGCCAGCAGTGGAGGCCAAGCCTACGAGCAGTACTTC | CASSGGQAYEQYF
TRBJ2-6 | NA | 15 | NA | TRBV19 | TGTGCCAGTAGTATAGGAGGCTCTGGGGCCAACGTCCTGACTTTC | CASSIGGSGANVLTF
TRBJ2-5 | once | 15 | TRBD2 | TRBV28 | TGTGCCAGCAGACCGGGACTAGCGGGAGTGGGGACCCAGTACTTC | CASRPGLAGVGTQYF
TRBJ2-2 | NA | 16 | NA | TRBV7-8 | TGTGCCAGCAGCCCAGGGGTGGGATTTGGCACCGGGGAGCTGTTTTTT | CASSPGVGFGTGELFF
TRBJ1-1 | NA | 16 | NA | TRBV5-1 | TGCGCCAGCAGCTTGGGCGTGGGCGGTGTGAACACTGAAGCTTTCTTT | CASSLGVGGVNTEAFF
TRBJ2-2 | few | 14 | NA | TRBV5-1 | TGCGCCAGCAGCTTGTCACAGTCCACCGGGGAGCTGTTTTTT | CASSLSQSTGELFF
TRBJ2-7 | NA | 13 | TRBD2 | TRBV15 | TGTGCCACCAGCAGGGGACTAGCGAAAGAGCAGTACTTC | CATSRGLAKEQYF
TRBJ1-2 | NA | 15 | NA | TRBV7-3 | TGTGCCAGCAGCTTAGCAGGGGCCCCCCCCTATGGCTACACCTTC | CASSLAGAPPYGYTF
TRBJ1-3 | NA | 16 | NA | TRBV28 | TGTGCCAGCAGCCGTCTTTCAGGGGCAAGTGGAAACACCATATATTTT | CASSRLSGASGNTIYF
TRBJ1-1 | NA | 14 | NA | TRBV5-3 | TGTGCCAGAAGCCCGGGACGGGTGAACACTGAAGCTTTCTTT | CARSPGRVNTEAFF
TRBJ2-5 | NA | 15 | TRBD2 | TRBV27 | TGTGCCAGCAGTTTTTTAGCGGGAGTCGGGGAGACCCAGTACTTC | CASSFLAGVGETQYF
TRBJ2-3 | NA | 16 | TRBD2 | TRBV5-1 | TGCGCCAGCAGCTTGGTAAGCGGGAGGAGAACAGATACGCAGTATTTT | CASSLVSGRRTDTQYF
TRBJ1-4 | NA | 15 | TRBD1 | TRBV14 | TGTGCCAGCAGCCACCAACAGGGGGTGCCTGAAAAACTGTTTTTT | CASSHQQGVPEKLFF
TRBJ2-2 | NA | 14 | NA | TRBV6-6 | TGTGCCACCCGCCTCGAGCAGAACACCGGGGAGCTGTTTTTT | CATRLEQNTGELFF
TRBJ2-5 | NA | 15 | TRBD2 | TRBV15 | TGTGCCACCAGCAGAGATACGAGCGGGGGGGAGACCCAGTACTTC | CATSRDTSGGETQYF
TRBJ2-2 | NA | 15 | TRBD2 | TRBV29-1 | TGCAGCGTTGTTGCGGGAGCCTTGAACACCGGGGAGCTGTTTTTT | CSVVAGALNTGELFF
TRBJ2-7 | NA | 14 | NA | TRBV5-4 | TGTGCCAGCAGCAGTGGACAGAGAGCCTACGAGCAGTACTTC | CASSSGQRAYEQYF
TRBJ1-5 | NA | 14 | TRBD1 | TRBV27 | TGTGCCAGCAGTTTAAGACAGGGGGATCAGCCCCAGCATTTT | CASSLRQGDQPQHF
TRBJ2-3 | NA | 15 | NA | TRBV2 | TGTGCCAGCAGTGGTTTAATCGGGAGCACAGATACGCAGTATTTT | CASSGLIGSTDTQYF
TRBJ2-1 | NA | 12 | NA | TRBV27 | TGTGCCAGCTCCGGGGGAGCGTATGAGCAGTTCTTC | CASSGGAYEQFF
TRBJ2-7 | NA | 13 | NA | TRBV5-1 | TGCGCCAGCAGCTTGGATGTGTCGGGCGAGCAGTACTTC | CASSLDVSGEQYF
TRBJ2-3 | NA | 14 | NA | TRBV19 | TGTGCCAGTAGTTCCCGACAGGCCGCAGATACGCAGTATTTT | CASSSRQAADTQYF
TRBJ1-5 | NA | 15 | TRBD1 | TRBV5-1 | TGCGCCAGCAGCGCAACAGGGGGCTTGAGTCAGCCCCAGCATTTT | CASSATGGLSQPQHF
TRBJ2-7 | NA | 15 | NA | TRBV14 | TGTGCCAGCAGCCAAGGTGTAGCGGTTTTCTACGAGCAGTACTTC | CASSQGVAVFYEQYF
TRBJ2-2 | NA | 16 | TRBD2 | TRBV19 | TGTGCCAGTAGTGTTATAGCGGGAGCATACACCGGGGAGCTGTTTTTT | CASSVIAGAYTGELFF
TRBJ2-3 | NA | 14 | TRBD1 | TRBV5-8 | TGTGCCAGCAGCGCGGACAGGGGGACAGATACGCAGTATTTT | CASSADRGTDTQYF
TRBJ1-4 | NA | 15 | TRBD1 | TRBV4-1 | TGCGCCAGCAGCCCGCAGGACAGGGCCGCTGAAAAACTGTTTTTT | CASSPQDRAAEKLFF
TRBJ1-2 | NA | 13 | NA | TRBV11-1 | TGTGCCAGCAGCTTATCAGGTGACGGCGGCTACACCTTC | CASSLSGDGGYTF
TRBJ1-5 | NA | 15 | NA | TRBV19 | TGTGCCAGTAGAAAAGACGGTGGGGGCAATCAGCCCCAGCATTTT | CASRKDGGGNQPQHF
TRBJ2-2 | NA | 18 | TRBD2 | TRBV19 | TGTGCCAGTAGTATAGATTCCCTAGCGGGTACTGGGACCGGGGAGCTGTTTTTT | CASSIDSLAGTGTGELFF
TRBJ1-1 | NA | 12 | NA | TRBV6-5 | TGTGCCGTCGGAAGGATGAACACTGAAGCTTTCTTT | CAVGRMNTEAFF